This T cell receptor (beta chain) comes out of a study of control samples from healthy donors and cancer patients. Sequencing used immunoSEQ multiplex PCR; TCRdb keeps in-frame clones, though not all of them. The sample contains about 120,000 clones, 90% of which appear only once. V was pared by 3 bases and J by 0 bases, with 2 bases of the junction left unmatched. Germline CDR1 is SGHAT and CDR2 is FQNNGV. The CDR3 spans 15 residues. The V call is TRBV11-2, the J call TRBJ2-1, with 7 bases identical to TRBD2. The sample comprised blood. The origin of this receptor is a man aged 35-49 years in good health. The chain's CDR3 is CASSFGGSSYNEQFF. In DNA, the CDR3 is TGTGCCAGCAGCTTCGGGGGGAGCTCCTACAATGAGCAGTTCTTC.